The T cell receptor beta chain described here comes from a study of cytomegalovirus exposure and HLA in healthy donors. General observations from the study: A few chains linked to CMV were shown in vitro to be specific for CMV antigens. A later analysis found TCR association rates differed by HLA locus, highest for DRB1 and lowest for HLA-C.

The trim removed 2 bases at V and 0 bases at J, leaving 6 bases unmatched. Per germline, CDR1 MNHEY and CDR2 SMNVEV (reference sequence). There are 16 residues in the CDR3. Vbeta (60) and Jbeta (13) primers were used in the PCR. Using immunoSEQ multiplex PCR, the repertoire was profiled, and TCRdb retains in-frame clones only, with some absent. Seen here are about 130,000 clones, 81% observed once, and the top ten hold around 0.67%. This clone was observed a few times. The antigen remains unidentified. The genes are TRBV27 and TRBJ1-2; TRBD1 agrees at 7 bases. The clonotype was recovered from a man aged 18 to 35 in good health and CMV-seronegative. The sample consisted of PBMCs. The CDR3 coding sequence is TGTGCCAGCAGTTTAGTAGGGACAGAAGCTAACTATGGCTACACCTTC. It is translated as CASSLVGTEANYGYTF.